This T cell receptor beta chain was sequenced during a study of T cells in Graves' hyperthyroidism and ophthalmopathy. Study-level findings and limits: Peripheral blood also featured most of the thyroid clonotypes expanded above 0.001.

The CDR3 runs to 14 residues. Trimming removed 2 bases from V and 6 bases from J; junction bases left unmatched: 7. The germline V gene encodes CDR1 MNHEY and CDR2 SVGEGT. The blood sample dates from first hyperthyroidism diagnosis, preceding any ophthalmopathy symptoms. The investigators amplified TCR beta CDR3 regions from RNA transcripts. HTBI primers drove first-round RT-PCR of the TCR CDR3. One entry per CDR3 protein results from TCRdb running MiXCR on the multiplex PCR reads. The sample includes roughly 500,000 distinct CDR3 sequences, around 14% seen only once; the top ten take approximately 5.7%. This clonotype was picked up many times. Antigen specificity is unknown.

This receptor was taken from a woman in her thirties with Graves' hyperthyroidism that later progressed to Graves' ophthalmopathy. The J gene is TRBJ2-7, the V gene TRBV6-2 or TRBV6-3, with TRBD2 matching over 7 bases. Sample: blood. As DNA, the CDR3 is TGTGCCAGCAGTTACCCTGGCGGGAGTAGCGAGCAGTACTTC. It yields the protein CASSYPGGSSEQYF.